The 3 T cell receptor beta chains given below trace back to one sample, sequenced in a study of CD8 T cells in Susac syndrome. An amount of RNA that ranged from roughly 0.45 to 1 ug was reverse transcribed with random hexamers. TCRdb ran MiXCR on the immunoSEQ multiplex PCR reads and lists one entry per CDR3 protein. The sample records around 200,000 distinct CDR3 sequences, 95% being singletons. The sample was CD4+ T cells from PBMCs. These receptors came from a human donor with multiple sclerosis.

V usage is TRBV2 and J usage is TRBJ1-6, with no clear D. This CDR3 has 14 residues. Trimming pared 4 bases from V and 10 bases from J, leaving 14 bases between. The germline CDR1 and CDR2 sequences are SNHLY and FYNNEI. This CDR3 reads CASSGGQVSSPLHF. Here the CDR3 DNA reads TGTGCCAGCAGTGGAGGGCAGGTATCCTCACCCCTCCACTTT.

The CDR3 DNA follows: TGTGCCACTAACCCTAAAGAGAAGGGATCTGGCACTGAAGCTTTCTTT. It is translated as CATNPKEKGSGTEAFF. The V gene is TRBV5-4, the J gene TRBJ1-1; D not certain. V lost 9 bases to trimming and J lost 4 bases, with 25 bases between them. The CDR3 sequence is 16 residues long. Germline V gives CDR1 SGHNT, CDR2 YYREEE (reference sequence).

The rearrangement uses TRBV12-3 or TRBV12-4 and TRBJ2-4; 8 nucleotides agree with TRBD1. V lost 4 bases to trimming and J lost 9 bases; unmatched junction nucleotides: 5. The CDR3 length is 13 residues. The DNA of the CDR3 is TGTGCCAGCAGTTCAGGGGGCAAGAGCATTCAGTACTTC. Translation: CASSSGGKSIQYF.